This TCR beta chain was recovered during a study of Graves' ophthalmopathy and Graves' hyperthyroidism (dated by TCRdb to 2016 to 2019). Background for the entire study: Peripheral blood samples were taken at the time of initial diagnosis, before any treatment was given. In total, under 150 blood samples were TCR-sequenced: 40 to 45 ophthalmopathy, 75 hyperthyroidism and roughly 17 hyperthyroidism-to-ophthalmopathy patients. Following sampling, methimazole starting at 30 mg daily was administered to hyperthyroidism patients, and high-dose intravenous methylprednisolone was administered to ophthalmopathy patients. To explore V-J signatures that distinguish ophthalmopathy from hyperthyroidism, a discovery set of 100 patients was enrolled, made up of roughly 41 with ophthalmopathy and 55 to 65 with stable hyperthyroidism. The independent validation cohort included under 20 hyperthyroidism patients plus 17 patients who later progressed from hyperthyroidism to ophthalmopathy. The roughly 100 discovery patients were randomly split 7:3 into training and test sets. In more than five hyperthyroidism patients, the T-cell repertoires found in thyroid tissue were compared with those found in blood. The study used signatures of the TCR beta repertoire to tell Graves' ophthalmopathy apart from Graves' hyperthyroidism and to predict which patients would progress to ophthalmopathy. Study-level results and caveats: In validation, the model predicted ophthalmopathy progression with 55% to 71% sensitivity and approximately 78% specificity; some 13 predicted patients were CT-confirmed with GO in a median of approximately 6.5 months. Most of the expanded thyroid clonotypes with a frequency above 0.001 were also detected in blood, and it was suggested that the thyroid immune response may be reflected by blood repertoires. In cross-validation, the 13-signature model distinguished ophthalmopathy from stable hyperthyroidism with about 87% sensitivity and approximately 81% specificity, and in the test set the corresponding values were around 78% and 73%. No statistical method was used to predetermine the sample size, and group allocation was not hidden from the investigators.

Ophthalmopathy patients had moderately to severely active disease, Clinical Activity Score of at least 3, NOSPECS grade of at least 4, and disease duration under 3 months. Anyone with other autoimmune diseases, uncontrolled infections, pregnancy or lactation was excluded from the study. Diagnosis relied on clinical symptoms, serum thyroxine, TRAb, thyroid ultrasound and orbital computed tomography. Using Ficoll-Paque density gradient centrifugation, PBMCs were isolated from less than 11 ml of fresh peripheral blood. Trizol reagent was used to extract the total RNA, and its quality was then checked on an Agilent 2100 Bioanalyzer. This clonotype was seen at least ten times. Which antigen it targets is not known. One base away there is no much larger clone; base qualities are not given. TCR beta CDR3 regions were amplified from RNA transcripts for repertoire sequencing. The first round of RT-PCR was done with HTBI primers and the Qiagen OneStep RT-PCR kit, and was followed by a second round of multiplex PCR, then size selection and purification. Libraries were sequenced paired-end with 100 bp reads on an Illumina HiSeq2000. As for the authors' bioinformatics: Reads were processed with SOAPnuke, discarding reads with adapters, uncalled bases, mean Phred below 15, or no exact constant-primer or identifier match. COPE v1.2.5 was used to merge the high-quality paired reads. Clonotypes were defined as unique nucleotide sequences and were aligned to IMGT TRB V, D and J references using MiTCR v1.1. The analysis was limited to V-J combinations with a frequency above 0.0001, which together covered around 99% of the repertoires. For each V-J combination, a TCR clonal expansion and chaos score was defined as F50 clonal expansion divided by the chaos observed in the TCRdist matrix. Welch's t-statistics and random forest were used to narrow the features down to more than 10 V-J combinations, which were then fed into a naive Bayes classifier. Thyroid-blood repertoire similarity was quantified with the Morisita-Horn index. TCRdb trimmed the raw reads at Q25, called clones with MiXCR and kept productive beta chains. A single entry per CDR3 protein holds the most common genes and DNA from its merged rows. TCRdb assigned the V and J calls; the authors' analysis was not used. This sample holds 350,000 to 400,000 distinct CDR3 sequences; approximately 20% were observed only once. Approximately 1.4% of the sample comes from the top ten.

This sequence originates from a woman younger than 30 with Graves' ophthalmopathy. Donor details come from another sample of the same person, matched by shared clones. The material sequenced was peripheral blood.

The DNA sequence reads TGTGCCAGCAGCTGGGACAGGCTAAGAGGCACTGAAGCTTTCTTT. Its coded protein is CASSWDRLRGTEAFF. Rearrangement joined TRBV6-2 or TRBV6-3 to TRBJ1-1, with 8 junctional bases fitting TRBD1. Compared with germline, V lacks 6 bases and J lacks 4 bases; bases without a gene match: 10. Inclusive of the bounding cysteine and phenylalanine, the CDR3 is 15 residues long. This entry keeps only the CDR3 DNA: 45 bases, framed from base 1. Based on the germline V gene, the CDR1 and CDR2 sequences are MNHEY and SVGEGT.